Sequencing of this TCR beta chain was carried out in a study of cytomegalovirus exposure and HLA in healthy donors. Notes on the study in general: Immune exposure was documented only through CMV serostatus. A later analysis found that most CMV-associated TCR beta chains appeared HLA-restricted.

To note about this clone: The antigen is not known.

Donors sampled were nominally healthy, though unrecorded immune exposures were likely. PCR amplification relied on 60 Vbeta primers (plus 13 Jbeta primers). Profiling relied on immunoSEQ multiplex PCR, and the TCRdb table lists in-frame clones only, not all of them. The table records about 160,000 clones, about 80% of them present only once. CDR1 SGHKS and CDR2 YYEKEE come from the germline V gene (reference sequence). This CDR3 comprises 17 residues. V dropped 2 bases and J dropped 3; count of bases not matched to a gene: 9. The sample taken for sequencing was PBMCs. This clonotype was sampled from a woman in her forties or fifties in good health and CMV-seropositive. The chain is built from TRBV5-5 and TRBJ1-3; 9 nucleotides align to TRBD1. The CDR3 sequence is CASSLPLTGGSGNTIYF. The CDR3 DNA follows: TGTGCCAGCAGCTTACCCCTGACAGGGGGTAGTGGAAACACCATATATTTT.